This TCR beta chain came from a study of blood T cell repertoires in COVID-19. The overall study: Sample material is recorded as cDNA or gDNA derived from T cells, B-cell-depleted T cells, or PBMCs.

Followed longitudinally, the Seattle patients had been enrolled during active infection. Methods used by the authors: Reference gene primer amplification gave nucleated cell count estimates. Method: immunoSEQ multiplex PCR; TCRdb's copy keeps in-frame clones and lacks some. V, J and clone size derive from that table, while D and trimming were established from the DNA sequence. The sample consists of about 160,000 clones, just over 90% of them appearing once. The sequenced material came from peripheral blood. The TCR sequence derives from a woman aged 60 to 75 with COVID-19, enrolled during active disease.

CDR3 nucleotides: TGTGCCAGTAGTATGAGACAGGGGTACGAGCAGTACTTC. This codes for CASSMRQGYEQYF. The chain carries TRBV19 and TRBJ2-7; the match to TRBD1 covers 8 bases. Germline loops: CDR1 LNHDA, CDR2 SQIVND (reference sequence). Trimming removed 3 bases from V and 4 bases from J; junction bases left unmatched: 2. CDR3 length: 13 residues.